These T cell receptor beta chains were read from a single sample in a study of T cell responses to AZD1222 COVID-19 vaccine. Method: immunoSEQ multiplex PCR; TCRdb's copy keeps in-frame clones and lacks some. There are about 82,000 clones in the sample; about 93% occur only once, and roughly 3.1% lies in the top ten. The source material was peripheral blood, sampled 28 days after the second AZD1222 dose. The receptors were gathered from an adult who received the AZD1222 COVID-19 vaccine. Each CDR3 is given with its conserved first and last residue. A D gene is named only where the DNA matches it firmly. Some rows have no size entry. The others give once, few or many, or a class for an expanded clone.

D gene	V gene	J gene	clone size	CDR3 length	CDR3 protein
.	TRBV5-1	TRBJ1-1	.	14	CASSLSGGGTEAFF
.	TRBV3-1/TRBV3-2	TRBJ2-7	.	15	CASSQDLGAPYEQYF
.	TRBV7-9	TRBJ2-7	.	12	CASSLESYEQYF
.	TRBV27	TRBJ2-5	.	14	CASSPGASEETQYF
.	TRBV18	TRBJ2-1	.	15	CASSPGSVSYNEQFF
TRBD2	TRBV5-4	TRBJ2-5	once	15	CASSPWTSGVETQYF
.	TRBV7-2	TRBJ1-5	.	13	CASSLERDQPQHF
.	TRBV30	TRBJ2-1	.	12	CAWSVSEGEQFF
TRBD2	TRBV2	TRBJ2-1	.	17	CASSWTSGSSSYNEQFF
TRBD2	TRBV6-2/TRBV6-3	TRBJ2-3	.	15	CASSPPGSGGYTQYF
TRBD1	TRBV19	TRBJ1-4	.	14	CASARDRDNEKLFF
.	TRBV6-5	TRBJ1-1	.	12	CASIVGGTEAFF
.	TRBV11-2	TRBJ1-6	.	17	CASGVRPSQGRDSPLHF
TRBD2	TRBV7-8	TRBJ2-3	.	18	CASSTTSGGAGGTDTQYF
TRBD1	TRBV4-2	TRBJ1-1	.	17	CASSHQLDRAMNTEAFF
.	TRBV11-2	TRBJ2-5	.	14	CASRSGTAQETQYF
.	TRBV12-3/TRBV12-4	TRBJ2-1	.	13	CASSRGGVNEQFF
TRBD1	TRBV4-2	TRBJ1-2	.	15	CASRGDRVYGYGYTF
.	TRBV18	TRBJ2-3	.	15	CASSPAGSSTDTQYF
TRBD2	TRBV2	TRBJ2-7	.	15	CASSPLGGWAYEQYF
TRBD2	TRBV7-6	TRBJ2-5	.	19	CASSLEAGKAGSFQETQYF
TRBD2	TRBV7-8	TRBJ2-1	.	16	CASSLLAGGPEDEQFF
TRBD2	TRBV27	TRBJ2-5	.	16	CASSPLMPRREGTQYF
TRBD1	TRBV9	TRBJ1-2	once	16	CASSVGRDRADYGYTF
TRBD1	TRBV4-3	TRBJ1-4	.	16	CASSQDFQGAYEKLFF
.	TRBV10-3	TRBJ1-5	.	13	CASGWGSNQPQHF
.	TRBV27	TRBJ2-7	.	15	CASSLSTVDPYEQYF
.	TRBV2	TRBJ1-1	.	14	CASRGTRVGTEAFF
.	TRBV3-1/TRBV3-2	TRBJ1-1	once	13	CASSQGSDTEAFF
TRBD2	TRBV7-2	TRBJ2-7	.	15	CASSLWGGAPNEQYF
.	TRBV4-3	TRBJ1-5	.	13	CASSQGTDQPQHF
.	TRBV28	TRBJ1-5	.	16	CASSLGGAYSNQPQHF
.	TRBV12-3/TRBV12-4	TRBJ1-2	once	13	CASSLAGVGGYTF
.	TRBV24-1	TRBJ2-1	.	15	CATSDAGIRGVEQFF
.	TRBV19	TRBJ2-1	.	13	CASGRVSYNEQFF
TRBD1	TRBV19	TRBJ2-5	.	16	CASSIDFGTGEETQYF
.	TRBV30	TRBJ2-5	.	12	CAWGVNQETQYF
TRBD1	TRBV19	TRBJ1-1	.	13	CASSMRTGEVAFF
.	TRBV6-2/TRBV6-3	TRBJ2-1	.	17	CASSYSAGRVRDNEQFF
.	TRBV19	TRBJ2-6	once	16	CASSIGGQSGANVLTF
.	TRBV9	TRBJ1-3	once	15	CASSVDANTGNTIYF
.	TRBV30	TRBJ2-3	.	15	CAWTGGRGVLCTQYF
.	TRBV6-5	TRBJ1-4	.	15	CAGAAGDAGNEKLFF
TRBD1	TRBV27	TRBJ1-5	.	15	CASIFGTGPNQPQHF
TRBD1	TRBV7-9	TRBJ2-7	.	18	CASSSLGASGTGRYEQYF
.	TRBV4-2	TRBJ2-5	.	21	CASSQVTPEGRPKSIRETQYF
.	TRBV13	TRBJ1-2	.	13	CASSPRTPTGYTF
TRBD2	TRBV4-3	TRBJ2-3	.	16	CASSQVAGGRVDTQYF
.	TRBV18	TRBJ1-1	.	17	CASSPRDQTEMNTEAFF
TRBD1	TRBV6-5	TRBJ1-5	once	15	CASSRGTGGGQPQHF
.	TRBV28	TRBJ2-5	once	13	CASSFGATGTQYF
.	TRBV18	TRBJ2-1	.	14	CASSATSSYNEQFF
TRBD1	TRBV30	TRBJ1-3	.	17	CACTTGVFLRGRNTIYF
.	TRBV3-1/TRBV3-2	TRBJ1-2	.	13	CASTGVPEYGYTF